This T cell receptor beta chain is drawn from a study of T cells after yellow fever vaccination. Overall study results and limits: Overlap between CD4 and CD8 compartments was detected for a small share of clonotypes. Highly abundant clonotypes carried over from the bulk population could end up in FACS-sorted repertoires as contaminants.

The TCR cDNA carried a universal primer site and UMIs from 5'RACE template switching. TCRdb reanalysed the 5' RACE reads using MiXCR and keeps one entry per CDR3 protein. The sample records a few hundred thousand distinct CDR3 sequences, approximately 3.8% being singletons. To note about this clonotype: Its matching antigen is unknown.

This receptor was obtained from a man between 18 and 29 years old who received the YFV17D yellow fever vaccine. The sequenced sample was PBMCs, obtained on the day of the yellow fever booster vaccination.

CDR3 in amino acids: CASRLVDEQFF. The CDR3 bases are TGTGCCAGCAGGCTAGTGGATGAGCAGTTCTTC. The rearrangement links TRBV12-3 or TRBV12-4 to TRBJ2-1; D call uncertain. Trimming pared 6 bases from V and 8 bases from J, leaving 8 bases between. There are 11 residues in the CDR3.